This T cell receptor (beta chain) was captured by sequencing in a study of cytomegalovirus exposure and HLA in healthy donors. At the level of the study: The same platform was used for the roughly 120 validation repertoires and the roughly 700 first-cohort repertoires, a later analysis reported.

Overall study results and limits: Later, an analysis found that TCR clusters from the first cohort tended to co-occur in the 120 or so validation repertoires. Reports showed the classifier diagnosing cytomegalovirus status with high specificity and sensitivity. There were 150 to 200 TCR beta chains listed as cytomegalovirus-associated.

In the case of this clone: The antigen remains undetermined.

TCRdb's copy holds only in-frame clones and misses some; the assay was immunoSEQ multiplex PCR. The table records about 360,000 clones, 80% to 90% of them present only once. CDR1 is MNHEY and CDR2 is SVGAGI in the germline V gene. The CDR3 has 15 residues. Trimming shortened V by 6 bases and J by 3 bases, and 15 bases separated the two germline ends. Sequencing was performed on PBMCs. The receptor was derived from a woman aged 18-35 years in good health and CMV-seronegative. The chain links TRBV6-5 to TRBJ1-5; no definite D call. As DNA, the CDR3 is TGTGCCAGCAGCCAGAGACAAGGACTCAATCAGCCCCAGCATTTT. It is translated as CASSQRQGLNQPQHF.